Presented here are 21 T cell receptor beta chains from one specimen sequenced in a study of blood T cell repertoires in COVID-19. Assay used: immunoSEQ multiplex PCR; TCRdb lists only in-frame clones, some missing. This sample has 240,000 or so clones, with roughly 83% found just once. The source material was peripheral blood. The source is an older man with acute or convalescent COVID-19.

The chain employs TRBV29-1 and TRBJ2-3, with D tentatively TRBD2 (5 bases). The V end lost 7 bases, the J end lost 2 bases, and 10 bases lay between the germline ends. Germline V CDR1 and CDR2: SQVTM, ANQGSEA. This CDR3 comprises 12 residues. CDR3 loop: CSAGLFTDTQYF. The CDR3 bases are TGCAGCGCCGGACTGTTCACAGATACGCAGTATTTT.

The chain joins TRBV18 to TRBJ1-2; possible D gene TRBD1, 5 bases. The V and J ends lost 2 bases and 6 bases respectively, with 13 bases between them. In germline, CDR1 is KGHSH, CDR2 LQKENI. The CDR3 contains 14 residues. The CDR3 loop reads CASSPEAGIHGYTF. The CDR3, as DNA: TGTGCCAGCTCACCAGAGGCAGGGATTCATGGCTACACCTTC.

This clone was observed a single time. The chain links TRBV7-9 to TRBJ1-4; 9 positions match TRBD1. Unmatched junction bases numbered 8, after V lost 4 bases and J lost 8 bases. The CDR3 length is 15 residues. Per the germline V gene, CDR1 is SEHNR and CDR2 is FQNEAQ (reference sequence). The CDR3: CASSSPDRGREKLFF. CDR3 coding DNA: TGTGCCAGCAGCTCCCCGGACAGGGGAAGAGAAAAACTGTTTTTT.

The J gene is TRBJ2-2, the V gene TRBV2, with 10 bases fitting TRBD2. The germline V gene encodes CDR1 SNHLY and CDR2 FYNNEI. The CDR3 runs 19 residues. After removal of 3 bases from V and 2 bases from J, the junction contained 12 bases not matched to a gene. Written as DNA, the CDR3 is TGTGCCAGCAGTGAGACCAGCGGGAGGGCCAAGAAAAACACCGGGGAGCTGTTTTTT. This codes for CASSETSGRAKKNTGELFF.

J is TRBJ1-6 and V is TRBV18; D remains ambiguous. In germline, CDR1 is KGHSH, CDR2 LQKENI. The CDR3 totals 14 residues. V lost 2 bases and J lost 7, with 9 bases in between. The CDR3 here is CASSPGQANSPLHF. The CDR3 nucleotides read TGTGCCAGCTCACCAGGGCAGGCAAATTCACCCCTCCACTTT. The whole variable domain, filled in from reference TRBV18 and TRBJ1-6, reads NAGVMQNPRHLVRRRGQEARLRCSPMKGHSHVYWYRQLPEEGLKFMVYLQKENIIDESGMPKERFSAEFPKEGPSILRIQQVVRGDSAAYFCASSPGQANSPLHFGNGTRLTVT.

The chain links TRBV7-6 to TRBJ1-4; possibly TRBD1 for D (5 bases). The CDR3 length is 14 residues. Trimming removed 0 bases from V and 7 bases from J, with 9 bases in between. Germline CDR1 and CDR2: SGHVS and FNYEAQ. CDR3 loop: CASSLAGGGEKLFF. CDR3 nucleotide sequence: TGTGCCAGCAGCTTAGCGGGGGGGGGTGAAAAACTGTTTTTT.

This chain connects TRBV19 to TRBJ1-4; possibly TRBD1 for D (5 bases). The CDR3 covers 15 residues. The germline V gene has CDR1 LNHDA and CDR2 SQIVND (reference sequence). Trimming took 5 bases from V and 0 from J, leaving 10 bases between them. CDR3 residues: CASSPRAPTNEKLFF. In DNA, the CDR3 is TGTGCCAGTAGTCCCAGGGCACCAACTAATGAAAAACTGTTTTTT.

The chain carries TRBV28 and TRBJ1-2; 7 nucleotides line up with TRBD1. The germline V gene encodes CDR1 MDHEN and CDR2 SYDVKM. CDR3 length: 14 residues. Trimming took 4 bases from V and 0 from J; bases not matched to a gene: 2. CDR3 protein: CASSWGQPNYGYTF. The CDR3 DNA sequence: TGTGCCAGCAGTTGGGGACAGCCTAACTATGGCTACACCTTC.

V and J are TRBV3-1 (or the pseudogene TRBV3-2) and TRBJ1-2, with 8 bases aligning to TRBD1. This CDR3 has 15 amino acids. Germline CDR1 and CDR2: LGHDT and YNNKEL (reference sequence). The junction had 8 bases not matched to a gene; V was cut back by 4 bases and J by 4 bases. The CDR3 nucleotides read TGTGCCAGCAGCCCTATGGACAGGGATGTCTATGGCTACACCTTC. It specifies CASSPMDRDVYGYTF.

The DNA for the CDR3 is TGCGCCAGCAGCTTCCTAGCGTCCGGGGAGCTGTTTTTT. Translation gives CASSFLASGELFF. V is TRBV5-1 and J is TRBJ2-2, with D perhaps TRBD2 (6 bases). The CDR3 consists of 13 residues. Per germline, CDR1 SGHRS and CDR2 YFSETQ. V gave up 2 bases and J gave up 6 bases, with 8 bases separating them. Full variable domain (outside the CDR3, taken from reference TRBV5-1 and TRBJ2-2): KAGVTQTPRYLIKTRGQQVTLSCSPISGHRSVSWYQQTPGQGLQFLFEYFSETQRNKGNFPGRFSGRQFSNSRSEMNVSTLELGDSALYLCASSFLASGELFFGEGSRLTVL.

The J gene is TRBJ2-1, the V gene TRBV28, with 9 bases that match TRBD2. Germline CDR1 MDHEN, CDR2 SYDVKM. The CDR3 consists of 15 residues. The V gene end was trimmed by 8 bases and the J gene end by 6 bases; junction bases not matched to a gene: 11. As DNA, the CDR3 is TGTGCCAGCCTATCTGGGACTAGCCTAAGCAATGAGCAGTTCTTC. It yields the protein CASLSGTSLSNEQFF.

V and J are TRBV5-1 and TRBJ2-1, with D hard to call. The germline V gene has CDR1 SGHRS and CDR2 YFSETQ. The CDR3 has 13 residues. The V gene lost 2 bases and the J gene lost 6 bases, with 9 bases spanning the gap. The DNA for the CDR3 is TGCGCCAGCAGCTTCTCGGGTCTCAATGAGCAGTTCTTC. It specifies CASSFSGLNEQFF.

The V call is TRBV7-2, the J call TRBJ1-2, with D possibly matching TRBD1 (5 bases). V lost 1 base, J lost 8 bases, and 11 bases lay in between. The germline CDR1 and CDR2 sequences are SGHTA and FQGNSA. CDR3 size: 13 residues. CDR3 DNA: TGTGCCAGCAGCTTAGACGGGGGATGGGGCTACACCTTC. Protein product: CASSLDGGWGYTF.

The gene calls are TRBV5-1 and TRBJ2-6; D not certain. This CDR3 is 18 amino acids long. Germline CDR1 is SGHRS and CDR2 is YFSETQ. Trimming pared 0 bases from V and 0 bases from J, leaving 13 bases between. The CDR3 DNA reads as TGCGCCAGCAGCTTGGCCGGTGTTGCCATCTCTGGGGCCAACGTCCTGACTTTC. Translating gives CASSLAGVAISGANVLTF.

This rearrangement joins TRBV7-2 to TRBJ2-3; D gene ambiguous. CDR3 length: 14 residues. V shed 1 base and J shed 1 base, with 6 bases lying between them. Germline CDR1 is SGHTA and CDR2 is FQGNSA. The CDR3 protein is CASSLDTGTDTQYF. The CDR3 coding sequence is TGTGCCAGCAGCTTAGATACGGGCACAGATACGCAGTATTTT.

The V call is TRBV10-3, the J call TRBJ2-1, with 10 bases that match TRBD1. With V trimmed by 10 bases and J by 10 bases, 13 bases remained unmatched. The CDR3 length is 14 residues. Germline V CDR1 and CDR2: ENHRY, SYGVKD. The CDR3 loop is CANRQGATQGEQFF. CDR3 DNA: TGTGCCAACCGACAGGGGGCGACCCAAGGGGAGCAGTTCTTC.

The genes are TRBV6-5 and TRBJ2-1; TRBD1 might be the D (6 bases). V shed 0 bases and J shed 7 bases, with 16 bases lying between them. The CDR3 totals 16 residues. Looked up from germline, CDR1 is MNHEY and CDR2 is SVGAGI. This chain's CDR3 is CASSYSRLTGSNEQFF. CDR3 sequence (DNA): TGTGCCAGCAGTTACTCGAGGTTAACAGGGTCGAATGAGCAGTTCTTC.

This clone was seen only once. The V call is TRBV6-1, the J call TRBJ1-1; 7 bases are a match to TRBD1. V lost 7 bases and J lost 6; bases outside the gene matches: 5. This CDR3 comprises 12 residues. Looked up from germline, CDR1 is MNHNS and CDR2 is SASEGT. Here the CDR3 reads CASTTGQAEAFF. In DNA form, the CDR3 reads TGTGCCAGCACCACTGGACAGGCTGAAGCTTTCTTT.

The chain is built from TRBV6-5 and TRBJ2-7; TRBD1 aligns across 10 bases. The CDR3 totals 15 residues. CDR1 and CDR2 (germline): MNHEY, SVGAGI. J was trimmed by 3 bases and V by 2 bases; bases with no gene match: 4. DNA for the CDR3: TGTGCCAGCAGTTACCTCCGGACAGGGGGCTACGAGCAGTACTTC. Translated, it gives CASSYLRTGGYEQYF.

This clone was seen a handful of times. The genes are TRBV28 and TRBJ1-1; a weak D match, TRBD1 (6 bases). The V gene lost 5 bases and the J gene lost 11 bases, with 15 bases spanning the gap. Germline V CDR1 and CDR2: MDHEN, SYDVKM. The CDR3 spans 12 residues. CDR3 region: CASSGQGYEAFF. The CDR3 DNA reads as TGTGCCAGCAGTGGTCAGGGGTACGAGGCTTTCTTT. The variable domain in full, completed from reference TRBV28 and TRBJ1-1, reads DVKVTQSSRYLVKRTGEKVFLECVQDMDHENMFWYRQDPGLGLRLIYFSYDVKMKEKGDIPEGYSVSREKKERFSLILESASTNQTSMYLCASSGQGYEAFFGQGTRLTVV.

The chain is built from TRBV4-2 and TRBJ1-2; D is undetermined. CDR1 is LGHNA, CDR2 YNFKEQ, per germline. This CDR3 region has 15 residues. Trimming pared 0 bases from V and 0 bases from J, leaving 8 bases between. CDR3 nucleotides: TGTGCCAGCAGCCAAGAAGTTCAGTCTAACTATGGCTACACCTTC. It translates to CASSQEVQSNYGYTF.